Listed below are T cell receptor beta chains from one sample, sequenced in a study of cytomegalovirus exposure and HLA in healthy donors. Measured with immunoSEQ multiplex PCR; TCRdb has only the in-frame clones, and not every one. The sample records some 150,000 clones, under 80% being singletons. Sequencing input: PBMCs. The source is a man aged 18-30 years in good health and CMV-seropositive. Both conserved end residues are part of each CDR3. The D gene is left open where the match is weak. Clone size is shown for a subset of rows, as once, few, many or a class of expanded clone.

abundance: -
v_gene: TRBV16
d_gene: TRBD2
j_gene: TRBJ2-7
CDR3aa: CASTAGGQDDEQYF
CDR3nt: TGTGCCAGCACCGCGGGAGGGCAAGACGACGAGCAGTACTTC

abundance: -
v_gene: TRBV5-4
d_gene: -
j_gene: TRBJ1-4
CDR3aa: CASSRDFNEKLFF
CDR3nt: TGTGCCAGCAGCCGGGATTTTAATGAAAAACTGTTTTTT

abundance: few
v_gene: TRBV28
d_gene: -
j_gene: TRBJ1-2
CDR3aa: CASRGLNYGYTF
CDR3nt: TGTGCCAGCAGGGGGCTTAACTATGGCTACACCTTC

abundance: -
v_gene: TRBV6-1
d_gene: -
j_gene: TRBJ1-2
CDR3aa: CASSEGVGAYGYTF
CDR3nt: TGTGCCAGCAGTGAAGGGGTGGGAGCCTATGGCTACACCTTC

abundance: -
v_gene: TRBV9
d_gene: -
j_gene: TRBJ2-5
CDR3aa: CASSVQGGETQYF
CDR3nt: TGTGCCAGCAGCGTCCAGGGAGGAGAGACCCAGTACTTC

abundance: few
v_gene: TRBV29-1
d_gene: -
j_gene: TRBJ1-2
CDR3aa: CSVLSNYGYTF
CDR3nt: TGCAGCGTTCTGAGTAACTATGGCTACACCTTC

abundance: -
v_gene: TRBV7-2
d_gene: -
j_gene: TRBJ2-2
CDR3aa: CASSLVPSLAGELFF
CDR3nt: TGTGCCAGCAGCTTAGTTCCGAGTTTAGCCGGGGAGCTGTTTTTT

abundance: -
v_gene: TRBV15
d_gene: -
j_gene: TRBJ2-7
CDR3aa: CATSWTQGTSDEQYF
CDR3nt: TGTGCCACCAGCTGGACACAGGGAACTTCCGACGAGCAGTACTTC

abundance: -
v_gene: TRBV6-5
d_gene: TRBD1
j_gene: TRBJ1-1
CDR3aa: CATDRGRGTEAFF
CDR3nt: TGTGCCACGGACAGGGGGCGAGGCACTGAAGCTTTCTTT

abundance: -
v_gene: TRBV7-2
d_gene: TRBD2
j_gene: TRBJ2-7
CDR3aa: CASSLTSGDSYEQYF
CDR3nt: TGTGCCAGCAGCCTTACTAGCGGGGACTCCTACGAGCAGTACTTC

abundance: -
v_gene: TRBV28
d_gene: -
j_gene: TRBJ2-3
CDR3aa: CASLRDFLSTDTQYF
CDR3nt: TGTGCCAGTCTCCGGGACTTCCTTAGCACAGATACGCAGTATTTT

abundance: once
v_gene: TRBV9
d_gene: TRBD1
j_gene: TRBJ2-1
CDR3aa: CASSVAGGQVYNEQFF
CDR3nt: TGTGCCAGCAGCGTAGCCGGGGGACAGGTCTACAATGAGCAGTTCTTC

abundance: -
v_gene: TRBV2
d_gene: -
j_gene: TRBJ2-1
CDR3aa: CASSDSRYGEQFF
CDR3nt: TGTGCCAGCAGTGATTCCAGGTATGGTGAGCAGTTCTTC

abundance: once
v_gene: TRBV5-1
d_gene: -
j_gene: TRBJ2-3
CDR3aa: CASSSPGQLGTDTQYF
CDR3nt: TGCGCCAGCAGCTCCCCAGGACAGCTGGGCACAGATACGCAGTATTTT

abundance: -
v_gene: TRBV19
d_gene: TRBD2
j_gene: TRBJ2-5
CDR3aa: CASSSGGAGETQYF
CDR3nt: TGTGCCAGTAGCTCCGGGGGGGCCGGAGAGACCCAGTACTTC

abundance: -
v_gene: TRBV5-1
d_gene: -
j_gene: TRBJ1-5
CDR3aa: CASSLVGGDQPQHF
CDR3nt: TGCGCCAGCAGCTTGGTAGGGGGGGATCAGCCCCAGCATTTT

abundance: -
v_gene: TRBV5-4
d_gene: TRBD1
j_gene: TRBJ2-3
CDR3aa: CASSLGQGAVADTQYF
CDR3nt: TGTGCCAGCAGCTTGGGACAGGGGGCTGTGGCAGATACGCAGTATTTT

abundance: once
v_gene: TRBV27
d_gene: -
j_gene: TRBJ2-1
CDR3aa: CASSLGIAEFYNEQFF
CDR3nt: TGTGCCAGCAGTTTGGGAATAGCGGAGTTTTACAATGAGCAGTTCTTC

abundance: -
v_gene: TRBV5-6
d_gene: TRBD1
j_gene: TRBJ2-1
CDR3aa: CASSKLTGFNEQFF
CDR3nt: TGTGCCAGCAGCAAACTGACAGGGTTCAATGAGCAGTTCTTC

abundance: -
v_gene: TRBV28
d_gene: -
j_gene: TRBJ2-3
CDR3aa: CASSRRLSSTDTQYF
CDR3nt: TGTGCCAGCAGCCGGAGGTTATCTAGCACAGATACGCAGTATTTT

abundance: few
v_gene: TRBV6-4
d_gene: TRBD2
j_gene: TRBJ2-3
CDR3aa: CASSDGTSGGADTQYF
CDR3nt: TGTGCCAGCAGTGACGGGACTAGCGGGGGGGCAGATACGCAGTATTTT

abundance: -
v_gene: TRBV4-2
d_gene: -
j_gene: TRBJ1-5
CDR3aa: CASSQGQTGQPQHF
CDR3nt: TGTGCCAGCAGCCAAGGACAGACCGGGCAGCCCCAGCATTTT

abundance: -
v_gene: TRBV20-1
d_gene: -
j_gene: TRBJ1-2
CDR3aa: CSAKSPYGYTF
CDR3nt: TGCAGTGCGAAGAGCCCCTATGGCTACACCTTC

abundance: -
v_gene: TRBV7-9
d_gene: TRBD1
j_gene: TRBJ1-4
CDR3aa: CASSPGTGEGDEKLFF
CDR3nt: TGTGCCAGCAGCCCCGGGACAGGGGAAGGGGATGAAAAACTGTTTTTT

abundance: -
v_gene: TRBV28
d_gene: TRBD1
j_gene: TRBJ1-5
CDR3aa: CASSLSGTGRYSNQPQHF
CDR3nt: TGTGCCAGCAGTTTATCCGGGACAGGGCGATATAGCAATCAGCCCCAGCATTTT

abundance: medium-sized
v_gene: TRBV6-1
d_gene: -
j_gene: TRBJ1-4
CDR3aa: CASAFGAGNEKLFF
CDR3nt: TGTGCCAGCGCCTTTGGGGCAGGGAATGAAAAACTGTTTTTT

abundance: -
v_gene: TRBV28
d_gene: -
j_gene: TRBJ2-5
CDR3aa: CASSTYQETQYF
CDR3nt: TGTGCCAGCAGCACATACCAAGAGACCCAGTACTTC

abundance: few
v_gene: TRBV4-1
d_gene: -
j_gene: TRBJ1-4
CDR3aa: CASSQAGFNEKLFF
CDR3nt: TGCGCCAGCAGCCAAGCAGGGTTTAATGAAAAACTGTTTTTT

abundance: -
v_gene: TRBV28
d_gene: TRBD1
j_gene: TRBJ1-1
CDR3aa: CASSSPGQGVEAFF
CDR3nt: TGTGCCAGCAGTTCGCCGGGACAGGGGGTTGAAGCTTTCTTT

abundance: -
v_gene: TRBV28
d_gene: -
j_gene: TRBJ1-2
CDR3aa: CAISRGFEGYTF
CDR3nt: TGTGCCATTTCCAGGGGTTTTGAGGGCTACACCTTC

abundance: -
v_gene: TRBV5-4
d_gene: -
j_gene: TRBJ2-7
CDR3aa: CASSLPGTYEQYF
CDR3nt: TGTGCCAGCAGCTTGCCGGGGACTTACGAGCAGTACTTC

abundance: -
v_gene: TRBV11-3
d_gene: -
j_gene: TRBJ1-1
CDR3aa: CASSLTPRTEAFF
CDR3nt: TGTGCCAGCAGCTTGACCCCTAGGACTGAAGCTTTCTTT

abundance: -
v_gene: TRBV7-3
d_gene: -
j_gene: TRBJ1-2
CDR3aa: CASAQRGKEDGYTF
CDR3nt: TGTGCCAGCGCCCAGAGGGGGAAAGAGGATGGCTACACCTTC

abundance: few
v_gene: TRBV5-6
d_gene: TRBD2
j_gene: TRBJ2-1
CDR3aa: CASSPGLAGVAYNEQFF
CDR3nt: TGTGCCAGCAGCCCGGGACTAGCGGGAGTTGCCTACAATGAGCAGTTCTTC

abundance: -
v_gene: TRBV20-1
d_gene: -
j_gene: TRBJ2-3
CDR3aa: CSASTGDTQYF
CDR3nt: TGCAGTGCTTCTACAGGGGATACGCAGTATTTT

abundance: -
v_gene: TRBV4-3
d_gene: TRBD1
j_gene: TRBJ1-1
CDR3aa: CASSQSDRGNTEAFF
CDR3nt: TGCGCCAGCAGCCAATCTGACAGGGGAAACACTGAAGCTTTCTTT

abundance: -
v_gene: TRBV11-2
d_gene: TRBD1
j_gene: TRBJ1-1
CDR3aa: CASRTQAGGGTEAFF
CDR3nt: TGTGCCAGCAGGACTCAGGCAGGGGGCGGAACTGAAGCTTTCTTT

abundance: -
v_gene: TRBV5-6
d_gene: -
j_gene: TRBJ1-2
CDR3aa: CASSVQGSYGYTF
CDR3nt: TGTGCCAGCAGCGTACAGGGAAGCTATGGCTACACCTTC

abundance: -
v_gene: TRBV2
d_gene: TRBD1
j_gene: TRBJ1-5
CDR3aa: CASSEARSRTGVGGNQPQHF
CDR3nt: TGTGCCAGCAGTGAAGCGCGGTCCAGGACAGGGGTAGGGGGCAATCAGCCCCAGCATTTT

abundance: few
v_gene: TRBV5-4
d_gene: -
j_gene: TRBJ1-3
CDR3aa: CASTNRRQKSSGNTIYF
CDR3nt: TGTGCCAGCACTAACCGGAGACAGAAGAGCTCTGGAAACACCATATATTTT

abundance: -
v_gene: TRBV4-2
d_gene: -
j_gene: TRBJ2-7
CDR3aa: CASSSSGQGSYEQYF
CDR3nt: TGTGCCAGCAGCTCATCCGGGCAGGGGTCCTACGAGCAGTACTTC

abundance: -
v_gene: TRBV28
d_gene: TRBD1
j_gene: TRBJ1-5
CDR3aa: CASSFQQGSSQPQHF
CDR3nt: TGTGCCAGCAGCTTCCAACAGGGGTCGAGTCAGCCCCAGCATTTT

abundance: few
v_gene: TRBV18
d_gene: -
j_gene: TRBJ1-5
CDR3aa: CASSPAGTGVNQPQHF
CDR3nt: TGTGCCAGCTCACCGGCCGGGACGGGGGTGAATCAGCCCCAGCATTTT

abundance: -
v_gene: TRBV5-6
d_gene: TRBD2
j_gene: TRBJ2-5
CDR3aa: CASSLDGEGQYF
CDR3nt: TGTGCCAGCAGCTTGGACGGGGAGGGGCAGTACTTC

abundance: few
v_gene: TRBV10-3
d_gene: -
j_gene: TRBJ1-1
CDR3aa: CAISDFQGANTEAFF
CDR3nt: TGTGCCATCAGTGACTTCCAGGGCGCGAACACTGAAGCTTTCTTT